This T cell receptor beta chain was captured in a study of OX40 agonist ivuxolimab in advanced cancers. The method was immunoSEQ multiplex PCR; TCRdb's version includes in-frame clones alone and lacks a portion of them. The sample lists more than 85,000 clones, around nine tenths seen once, with 0.25% to 0.35% in the top ten. The CDR3 totals 14 residues. V was clipped by 1 base and J by 7 bases, with 13 bases between them. CDR1 is MNHNS and CDR2 is SASEGT in the germline V gene. This receptor was obtained from an adult with an advanced solid tumor such as melanoma, head and neck, liver or kidney cancer. The sequencing used CD4+ or CD8+ T cells sorted from blood, collected in a trial of the OX40 agonist ivuxolimab. The rearrangement joins TRBV6-1 to TRBJ2-5; D gene ambiguous. CDR3 bases: TGTGCCAGCAGTGAAGGGTCAGTGAGAGCGACCCAGTACTTC. Protein: CASSEGSVRATQYF.